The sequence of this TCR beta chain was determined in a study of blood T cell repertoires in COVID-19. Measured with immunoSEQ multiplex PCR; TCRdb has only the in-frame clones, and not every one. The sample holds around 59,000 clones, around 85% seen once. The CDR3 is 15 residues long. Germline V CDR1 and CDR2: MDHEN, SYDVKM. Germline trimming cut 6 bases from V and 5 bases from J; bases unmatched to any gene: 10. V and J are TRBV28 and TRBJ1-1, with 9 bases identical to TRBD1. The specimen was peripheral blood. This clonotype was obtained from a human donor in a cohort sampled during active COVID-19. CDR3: CASSANRGRSTEAFF. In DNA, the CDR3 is TGTGCCAGCAGCGCAAACAGGGGGCGAAGTACTGAAGCTTTCTTT.